The 27 T cell receptor beta chains below were found in one sample sequenced in a study of blood T cell repertoires in COVID-19. Sequencing was performed with immunoSEQ multiplex PCR; in TCRdb, only in-frame clones are kept and a portion is missing. This table has 230,000 or so clones, 70% to 90% appearing once. Sequencing was performed on PBMCs or T cells enriched from blood (not recorded which). The receptor source for this set is a woman aged 45-65 years with acute COVID-19.

The chain has TRBV19 and TRBJ1-6, with unresolved D. Germline V CDR1 and CDR2: LNHDA, SQIVND (reference sequence). With 3 bases removed from V and 0 bases from J, the gap between germline ends came to 6 bases. The CDR3 is 15 residues long. This CDR3 reads CASSIASSYNSPLHF. The CDR3 DNA follows: TGTGCCAGTAGTATCGCGAGCTCCTATAATTCACCCCTCCACTTT.

A single count supports this clone. The genes are TRBV3-1 (or the pseudogene TRBV3-2) and TRBJ1-6; 8 bases match TRBD1. This CDR3 is built from 17 residues. The V gene end was trimmed by 5 bases and the J gene end by 10 bases; junction bases not matched to a gene: 16. Germline V gene data show CDR1 as LGHDT and CDR2 as YNNKEL (reference sequence). The CDR3 DNA reads as TGTGCCAGCAGCACCTTCGACAGGGGAGAGTTTTTATCACCCCTCCACTTT. It specifies CASSTFDRGEFLSPLHF.

This rearrangement joins TRBV5-1 to TRBJ2-1, with 9 bases fitting TRBD2. This CDR3 has 17 residues. Trimming took 0 bases from V and 12 from J; bases not matched to a gene: 16. The V gene's germline CDR1 is SGHRS and CDR2 YFSETQ. As DNA, the CDR3 is TGCGCCAGCAGCTTGGGGGGACTAGCAGCTATACCTAGCGGGCAGTTCTTC. Translated: CASSLGGLAAIPSGQFF.

The chain joins TRBV6-2 or TRBV6-3 to TRBJ1-5, with 8 bases fitting TRBD1. This CDR3 is 16 amino acids long. The J segment lost 4 bases and the V segment lost 6 bases, leaving 11 bases of the junction unmatched. Germline V lookup: CDR1 MNHEY, CDR2 SVGEGT. This CDR3 reads CASSPATGGRNQPQHF. The CDR3, as DNA: TGTGCCAGCAGCCCTGCCACAGGGGGGAGAAATCAGCCCCAGCATTTT.

CDR3 sequence reads: CASSQEGIASYNEQFF. CDR3 in DNA: TGTGCCAGCAGCCAAGAGGGAATAGCGTCCTACAATGAGCAGTTCTTC. The gene calls are TRBV3-1 (or the pseudogene TRBV3-2) and TRBJ2-1, with a possible D match to TRBD2 (5 bases). The CDR3 is 16 amino acids. Germline values: CDR1 LGHDT, CDR2 YNNKEL (reference sequence). V shed 0 bases and J shed 1 base, with 10 bases lying between them.

The count of this clone is one. The chain has TRBV5-1 and TRBJ2-7; D is unresolved. Germline CDR1 reads SGHRS; CDR2 reads YFSETQ. The CDR3 consists of 15 residues. V gave up 0 bases and J gave up 1 base, with 11 bases separating them. For the CDR3, the DNA is TGCGCCAGCAGCTTGGTTTCCAGGCTTTCCTACGAGCAGTACTTC. Translating gives CASSLVSRLSYEQYF.

The chain links TRBV5-4 to TRBJ2-7, with D possibly TRBD1 on 5 matching bases. The CDR3 totals 13 residues. CDR1 is SGHNT and CDR2 is YYREEE in the germline V gene (reference sequence). The ends were cut back, 5 bases at V and 1 base at J, with 10 bases in the middle. The DNA of the CDR3 is TGTGCCAGCAGTAAAGGGGAATCCTACGAGCAGTACTTC. Amino acids: CASSKGESYEQYF.

CDR3 nucleotides: TGTGCCAGTAGCACCACCGGACTAGCGGAAAACAATGAGCAGTTCTTC. Translated: CASSTTGLAENNEQFF. The genes are TRBV19 and TRBJ2-1; 10 bases match TRBD2. The CDR3 covers 16 residues. The germline V gene has CDR1 LNHDA and CDR2 SQIVND (reference sequence). V was clipped by 6 bases and J by 5 bases; unmatched bases: 10.

This clone was observed once. The V and J genes are TRBV29-1 and TRBJ2-3; 11 bases align to TRBD2. J lost 5 bases, V lost 4 bases, and 5 bases had no gene match. Germline V gene data show CDR1 as SQVTM and CDR2 as ANQGSEA. The CDR3 sequence is 14 residues long. CDR3 loop: CSVVLAGGRDTQYF. The CDR3, as DNA: TGCAGCGTTGTTCTAGCGGGAGGCCGAGATACGCAGTATTTT.

This clone was seen once. The rearrangement links TRBV29-1 to TRBJ1-1; 8 bases are a match to TRBD1. The trim removed 6 bases at V and 5 bases at J, leaving 11 bases unmatched. CDR1 is SQVTM, CDR2 ANQGSEA, per germline. The CDR3 contains 14 residues. The CDR3 sequence is CSVTGVGGWTEAFF. Here the CDR3 DNA reads TGCAGCGTGACAGGGGTAGGGGGATGGACTGAAGCTTTCTTT.

The J gene is TRBJ2-1, the V gene TRBV9; 7 bases align to TRBD2. CDR3 length equals 16 residues. V was pared by 0 bases and J by 9 bases, with 12 bases of the junction left unmatched. Germline V gene sequence: CDR1 SGDLS, CDR2 YYNGEE. This chain's CDR3 is CASSVVPGGKGGEQFF. CDR3 coding DNA: TGTGCCAGCAGCGTAGTTCCCGGGGGGAAGGGCGGTGAGCAGTTCTTC.

The rearrangement joins TRBV18 to TRBJ2-7; 12 positions agree with TRBD2. CDR1 KGHSH and CDR2 LQKENI come from the germline V gene. The CDR3 runs to 16 residues. The V and J ends lost 3 bases and 0 bases, in that order; junction bases with no gene match: 3. The CDR3 nucleotides read TGTGCCAGCTCACCTTGGACTAGCGGGAACTCCTACGAGCAGTACTTC. It codes for CASSPWTSGNSYEQYF.

The chain has TRBV19 and TRBJ1-5; maybe TRBD1 (5 bases). CDR1 and CDR2 from the germline V gene are LNHDA and SQIVND (reference sequence). The CDR3 is made up of 15 amino acids. With 5 bases removed from V and 4 bases from J, the gap between germline ends came to 15 bases. As DNA, the CDR3 is TGTGCCAGTAGTGAGTGGCAGGGTCGTAATCAGCCCCAGCATTTT. It codes for CASSEWQGRNQPQHF.

The chain employs TRBV10-3 and TRBJ1-1, with 11 bases aligning to TRBD1. After removal of 3 bases from V and 3 bases from J, the junction contained 3 bases not matched to a gene. Germline V lookup: CDR1 ENHRY, CDR2 SYGVKD. CDR3 length: 15 residues. The CDR3 spells CAISDPGQGDTEAFF. As DNA, the CDR3 is TGTGCCATCAGTGACCCGGGACAGGGGGACACTGAAGCTTTCTTT.

The chain links TRBV29-1 to TRBJ2-1; D gene uncertain. This CDR3 has 11 residues. V lost 5 bases to trimming and J lost 10 bases, with 12 bases between them. The germline gives CDR1 SQVTM, CDR2 ANQGSEA. The CDR3 region is CSVKVVGEQFF. The CDR3, as DNA: TGCAGCGTTAAGGTTGTCGGGGAGCAGTTCTTC.

The chain is built from TRBV5-1 and TRBJ2-1; D unresolved. The CDR3 totals 15 residues. Germline lookup yields CDR1 SGHRS and CDR2 YFSETQ. V lost 1 base to trimming and J lost 0 bases, with 8 bases between them. CDR3 amino acids: CASSLRPGSYNEQFF. Written as DNA, the CDR3 is TGCGCCAGCAGCTTGCGCCCGGGCTCCTACAATGAGCAGTTCTTC.

V usage is TRBV4-1 and J usage is TRBJ2-1, with TRBD2 matching over 8 bases. The germline CDR1 and CDR2 sequences are MGHRA and YSYEKL. The CDR3 covers 20 residues. V lost 5 bases to trimming and J lost 2 bases; unmatched junction nucleotides: 20. The CDR3 reads CASSSSPGVPSGYPYNEQFF. The CDR3 DNA is TGCGCCAGCAGCTCCAGTCCCGGGGTCCCTAGCGGGTATCCCTACAATGAGCAGTTCTTC.

The chain carries TRBV3-1 (or the pseudogene TRBV3-2) and TRBJ2-7; TRBD2 might be the D (6 bases). This CDR3 has 15 amino acids. The germline V gene has CDR1 LGHDT and CDR2 YNNKEL (reference sequence). V lost 2 bases to trimming and J lost 1 base, with 12 bases between them. The CDR3 loop reads CASSQHGGGSYEQYF. CDR3 coding DNA: TGTGCCAGCAGCCAACACGGGGGAGGATCCTACGAGCAGTACTTC.

This chain joins TRBV4-3 and TRBJ2-3; TRBD1 matches 7 bases. Germline V lookup: CDR1 LGHNA, CDR2 YSLEER. The V and J ends lost 4 bases and 4 bases, in that order; junction bases with no gene match: 8. The CDR3 covers 15 residues. The CDR3 region has the DNA TGCGCCAGCAGCCCACAGGGGTTAGTAGCAGATACGCAGTATTTT. Amino acids: CASSPQGLVADTQYF.

The chain carries TRBV9 and TRBJ2-3, with 8 bases aligning to TRBD2. V shed 3 bases, J shed 4 bases, and the junction held 13 bases outside the gene matches. The germline gives CDR1 SGDLS, CDR2 YYNGEE. The CDR3 consists of 17 residues. This chain's CDR3 is CASSAPLSGSVADTQYF. CDR3 DNA: TGTGCCAGCAGCGCACCCCTCAGCGGGAGTGTCGCAGATACGCAGTATTTT. The full variable domain, completed using reference TRBV9 and TRBJ2-3, is DSGVTQTPKHLITATGQRVTLRCSPRSGDLSVYWYQQSLDQGLQFLIQYYNGEERAKGNILERFSAQQFPDLHSELNLSSLELGDSALYFCASSAPLSGSVADTQYFGPGTRLTVL.

This chain uses TRBV27 with TRBJ2-4; 8 bases map to TRBD1. The CDR3 is 19 residues long. From germline, CDR1 is MNHEY and CDR2 SMNVEV (reference sequence). The V gene end was trimmed by 4 bases and the J gene end by 2 bases; junction bases not matched to a gene: 16. CDR3 sequence reads: CASSSFQHRTGTSKNIQYF. The CDR3 DNA is TGTGCCAGCAGTTCTTTCCAACATAGGACAGGGACGTCCAAAAACATTCAGTACTTC.

This chain joins TRBV28 and TRBJ2-5; no clear D gene. V shed 5 bases and J shed 1 base, with 8 bases lying between them. CDR1 is MDHEN and CDR2 is SYDVKM in the germline V gene. CDR3 length: 13 amino acids. This CDR3 reads CASSVRVQETQYF. CDR3 coding DNA: TGTGCCAGCAGTGTAAGAGTCCAAGAGACCCAGTACTTC.

The V and J genes are TRBV3-1 (or the pseudogene TRBV3-2) and TRBJ2-7, with a weak D call TRBD2 (5 bases). Looked up from germline, CDR1 is LGHDT and CDR2 is YNNKEL (reference sequence). The CDR3 is 17 amino acids. V lost 0 bases and J 2 bases, leaving 17 bases between the germline ends. The CDR3 coding sequence is TGTGCCAGCAGCCAAGATAAGTTCGGTACCGGGACCTACGAGCAGTACTTC. Its protein product is CASSQDKFGTGTYEQYF.

The chain has TRBV6-5 and TRBJ1-5, with a tentative D call TRBD1 (6 bases). Germline V lookup: CDR1 MNHEY, CDR2 SVGAGI. The V gene lost 10 bases and the J gene lost 0 bases, with 13 bases spanning the gap. The CDR3 runs 14 residues. CDR3 in amino acids: CATRDIYSNQPQHF. CDR3 in DNA: TGTGCCACCCGGGACATTTATAGCAATCAGCCCCAGCATTTT.

V usage is TRBV6-5 and J usage is TRBJ1-1; TRBD1 is a possible D gene (6 bases). The CDR3 has 14 amino acids. The germline CDR1 and CDR2 sequences are MNHEY and SVGAGI. Trimming left V 5 bases short and J 0 bases short, with 10 bases between. The CDR3 reads CASSPQGMNTEAFF. The CDR3 coding sequence is TGTGCCAGCAGTCCTCAGGGGATGAACACTGAAGCTTTCTTT.

This chain uses TRBV18 with TRBJ1-5; D unresolved. This CDR3 region has 13 residues. Trimming shortened V by 1 base and J by 4 bases, and 5 bases separated the two germline ends. Germline CDR1 reads KGHSH; CDR2 reads LQKENI. The CDR3 reads CASSPQPNQPQHF. The CDR3 DNA reads TGTGCCAGCTCACCACAGCCGAATCAGCCCCAGCATTTT.

The table lists this clone with a count of one. The chain combines TRBV27 with TRBJ2-1; 7 bases agree with TRBD2. Germline CDR1 and CDR2: MNHEY and SMNVEV (reference sequence). The length of the CDR3 is 15 residues. Unmatched junction bases numbered 8, after V lost 3 bases and J lost 6 bases. The CDR3 loop reads CASSFNRGRGNEQFF. CDR3 in DNA: TGTGCCAGCAGTTTTAATCGCGGGAGAGGCAATGAGCAGTTCTTC.